This T cell receptor beta chain came from a study of chemoradiotherapy in HPV16-positive cancers. Turning to this clone: Its cognate antigen is unknown.

Samples were taken several times over chemoradiotherapy. Study results and limitations: Candidate HPV-specific clones and E7-related TCR motifs grew in tumor during treatment. HPV-specific T cells were functionally defined from only a couple of HPV16-positive patients.

V shed 2 bases and J shed 0 bases, with 4 bases lying between them. The CDR3 loop spans 13 amino acids. CDR1 and CDR2 (germline): ENHRY, SYGVKD. Assay: immunoSEQ multiplex PCR; the TCRdb copy retains only in-frame clones and omits some. The data contain around 68,000 clones, roughly 86% of them singletons. This clonotype originated in a human donor with HPV-associated anogenital cancer. The V and J genes are TRBV10-3 and TRBJ1-2; D is unclear. The sequenced sample was blood, obtained from a patient who underwent chemoradiotherapy. CDR3: CAISEHTNYGYTF. In DNA, the CDR3 is TGTGCCATCAGTGAGCACACTAACTATGGCTACACCTTC.